In its sample, the clone carrying this T cell receptor beta chain was seen a few times. What it binds is unknown. The donors, aged about 6 to 95, were healthy Caucasians from Russia. The germline V and J ends were trimmed by 7 bases and 2 bases, with 11 bases remaining between them. From germline, CDR1 is GTSNPN and CDR2 SVGIG (reference sequence). The CDR3 spans 12 residues. These data belong to a study of blood T cells in healthy people across ages. Study-level points and caveats: A strong correlation between TCR beta diversity and naive T cell percentage was seen. PBMC samples, being unsorted, prevented any conclusive comparison of naive and antigen-experienced cells. Diversity of TCR beta per million T cells declined in a roughly linear way with age.

PCR was performed a second time for about 7 to 12 cycles using a sample-barcoded 5' primer and a J-beta primer mix. Via MiXCR, TCRdb re-called the 5' RACE reads, giving one row per CDR3 protein. The sample yields 590,000 or so distinct CDR3 sequences, approximately 30% seen once. Sequenced input: blood. The TCR comes from a woman of 80 years or more in good health. The chain has TRBV30 and TRBJ1-1; D remains ambiguous. DNA of the CDR3: TGTGCCTCTACCGCGAAAAACACTGAAGCTTTCTTT. Translating it yields CASTAKNTEAFF.